The 18 T cell receptor beta chains below come from one sample, sequenced in a study of monozygotic twins with inflammatory bowel disease. TCRdb reprocessed the 5' RACE reads, keeping one entry per CDR3 protein, no DNA. The sample spans more than 110,000 distinct CDR3 sequences; the ten largest clones claim around 1.2%. The source material was blood. All receptors derive from a human donor with ulcerative colitis or Crohn's disease, or a healthy co-twin of an affected twin (not recorded which).

The rearrangement uses TRBV6-5 and TRBJ1-2; lacking DNA, the TRBD1 call made by TCRdb goes unchecked. CDR1 and CDR2 (germline): MNHEY, SVGAGI. The CDR3 length is 13 residues. The chain's CDR3 is CASSYRDSGGYTF.

The J gene is TRBJ2-1, the V gene TRBV5-4; TCRdb's D call of TRBD2 is untestable without DNA. The CDR3 runs to 16 residues. Germline CDR1 and CDR2: SGHNT and YYREEE (reference sequence). The CDR3 protein is CASSEPPGLAGNEQFF.

The rearrangement links TRBV10-3 to TRBJ2-4. Germline V gives CDR1 ENHRY, CDR2 SYGVKD. The CDR3 runs 15 residues. The CDR3 here is CAISTASLPKNIQYF.

This chain links TRBV3-1 with TRBJ2-7; TCRdb's D gene call, TRBD1, goes unchecked for lack of DNA. Germline V lookup: CDR1 LGHDT, CDR2 YNNKEL (reference sequence). The CDR3 is 16 amino acids. The CDR3 sequence is CASSQSPQRSSYEQYF.

The chain employs TRBV5-5 and TRBJ2-1; the D gene TCRdb calls, TRBD1, cannot be checked with no DNA. This CDR3 comprises 13 residues. CDR1 SGHKS and CDR2 YYEKEE come from the germline V gene (reference sequence). The CDR3 protein is CASTDRPDNEQFF.

The gene calls are TRBV5-4 and TRBJ2-2; as DNA is missing, the TRBD1 call by TCRdb cannot be tested. CDR3 length: 15 amino acids. Per germline, CDR1 SGHNT and CDR2 YYREEE (reference sequence). CDR3 amino acids: CASSPGGGATGELFF.

The chain is built from TRBV5-1 and TRBJ2-5; the TCRdb D gene call, TRBD2, has no DNA to confirm it. CDR3 size: 16 residues. Germline V gene lookup returns CDR1 SGHRS and CDR2 YFSETQ. The CDR3 here is CASSLVPSGAGETQYF.

The CDR3: CSAITVGALANEKLFF. V gene TRBV20-1 combines with J gene TRBJ1-4; TCRdb designates TRBD1, a call that cannot be tested without DNA. CDR1 and CDR2 from the germline V gene are DFQATT and SNEGSKA (reference sequence). This CDR3 comprises 16 residues.

This chain links TRBV20-1 with TRBJ2-2; absent DNA, TCRdb's TRBD2 call cannot be checked. The V gene's germline CDR1 is DFQATT and CDR2 SNEGSKA (reference sequence). The CDR3 consists of 16 residues. This CDR3 is CSARGPSGGWTGELFF.

This chain links TRBV30 with TRBJ2-7. The germline CDR1 and CDR2 sequences are GTSNPN and SVGIG (reference sequence). The CDR3 runs 11 residues. CDR3 loop: CAWRDYNEQYF.

The V call is TRBV10-3, the J call TRBJ2-3; with no DNA, the TCRdb D assignment of TRBD2 cannot be verified. The CDR3 is made up of 14 amino acids. The germline V gene encodes CDR1 ENHRY and CDR2 SYGVKD. CDR3 protein: CAIGTSGATDTQYF.

The chain is built from TRBV30 and TRBJ1-5; TCRdb selects TRBD1, and the lack of DNA leaves this call unchecked. The CDR3 has 13 residues. From germline, CDR1 is GTSNPN and CDR2 SVGIG (reference sequence). CDR3 sequence: CAWSRKGSQPQHF.

The chain employs TRBV29-1 and TRBJ2-3. The germline V gene encodes CDR1 SQVTM and CDR2 ANQGSEA. CDR3 length equals 14 residues. The chain's CDR3 is CSVLGTRSTDTQYF.

This chain links TRBV12-3 or TRBV12-4 with TRBJ1-2; lacking DNA, the TRBD1 call made by TCRdb goes unchecked. CDR3 length: 13 amino acids. The chain's CDR3 is CASSLGGPYGYTF.

The chain uses TRBV5-5 and TRBJ2-5. This CDR3 has 14 residues. The germline gives CDR1 SGHKS, CDR2 YYEKEE (reference sequence). CDR3 loop: CASSLWQSQETQYF.

The J gene is TRBJ1-2, the V gene TRBV28; TCRdb's D call of TRBD1 is untestable without DNA. The CDR3 is 14 amino acids. Germline-derived CDR1 and CDR2 are MDHEN and SYDVKM. CDR3: CASRNRGAGYGYTF.

The gene calls are TRBV12-3 or TRBV12-4 and TRBJ1-3; TCRdb returns TRBD1, unconfirmable since there is no DNA. This CDR3 has 13 residues. The CDR3: CASSLRRRNTIYF.

CDR3 amino acids: CAISSDSQIQHF. This rearrangement joins TRBV10-3 to TRBJ1-5; TCRdb selects TRBD1, and the lack of DNA leaves this call unchecked. Germline loops: CDR1 ENHRY, CDR2 SYGVKD. This CDR3 region has 12 residues.